This T cell receptor (beta chain) stems from a study of blood T cell repertoires in COVID-19. Background on the study: From T cells, B-cell-depleted T cells, or PBMCs came the material, which was cDNA or gDNA.

Assay used: immunoSEQ multiplex PCR; TCRdb lists only in-frame clones, some missing. Of 90,000 to 110,000 clones listed, around 86% were seen once; the top ten hold about 3.9%. The junction had 9 bases not matched to a gene; V was cut back by 3 bases and J by 0 bases. Germline CDR1 reads SGHTA; CDR2 reads FQGNSA. The CDR3 runs to 17 residues. This chain joins TRBV7-2 and TRBJ1-2, with TRBD1 matching 8 bases. The receptor comes from a man in his fifties or sixties with acute or convalescent COVID-19. Specimen: peripheral blood. The CDR3 region is CASSLRTGQFSNYGYTF. The DNA of the CDR3 is TGTGCCAGCAGCTTGAGGACAGGGCAATTTTCTAACTATGGCTACACCTTC. Filled out from reference TRBV7-2 and TRBJ1-2, the complete variable domain reads GAGVSQSPSNKVTEKGKDVELRCDPISGHTALYWYRQSLGQGLEFLIYFQGNSAPDKSGLPSDRFSAERTGGSVSTLTIQRTQQEDSAVYLCASSLRTGQFSNYGYTFGSGTRLTVV.